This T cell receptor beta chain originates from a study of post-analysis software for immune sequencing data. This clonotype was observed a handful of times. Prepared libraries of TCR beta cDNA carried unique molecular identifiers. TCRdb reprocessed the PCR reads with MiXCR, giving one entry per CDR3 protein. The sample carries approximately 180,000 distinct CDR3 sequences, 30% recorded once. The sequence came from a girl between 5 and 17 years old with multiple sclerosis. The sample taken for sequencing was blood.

DNA of the CDR3: TGTGCCAGCAGCTTAGCGGTACAAGAGACCCAGTACTTC. It codes for CASSLAVQETQYF. The chain links TRBV7-2 to TRBJ2-5; D gene uncertain. The V and J ends lost 0 bases and 2 bases respectively, with 4 bases between them. The CDR3 covers 13 residues. Germline V CDR1 and CDR2: SGHTA, FQGNSA.